The rows below give T cell receptor beta chains drawn from one sample of a study of T-cell memory formation after mild COVID-19. TCRdb itself ran the 5' RACE reads through MiXCR, one entry per CDR3 protein. The table includes over 60,000 distinct CDR3 sequences, approximately 15% detected once. The sample taken for sequencing was PBMCs or a T cell subset sorted from them (not recorded which). The origin of the receptors is an adult woman who had mild COVID-19 (a few samples of this study predate the infection). Cell type and time point are not known. Each CDR3 is given with its conserved first and last residue. The D gene is left open where the match is weak. Clone size appears in some rows only: once, few, many, or a class for an expanded clone.

>TRBJ2-7|TRBV11-2|few|NA
CASSLGASPEQYF
TGTGCCAGCAGCTTAGGGGCGAGTCCCGAGCAGTACTTC
>TRBJ2-2|TRBV3-1|few|NA
CASSHLTGSSGGELFF
TGTGCCAGCAGCCATCTTACTGGGTCTTCGGGCGGGGAGCTGTTTTTT
>TRBJ2-7|TRBV4-1|NA|TRBD2
CASSQFPGLAGVFEQYF
TGCGCCAGCAGCCAATTTCCGGGACTAGCGGGAGTCTTCGAGCAGTACTTC
>TRBJ1-1|TRBV4-1|NA|NA
CASSRGVDTEAFF
TGCGCCAGCAGCCGAGGTGTCGACACTGAAGCTTTCTTT
>TRBJ2-1|TRBV20-1|few|NA
CSARDADSYNEQFF
TGCAGTGCTAGAGATGCCGACTCCTACAATGAGCAGTTCTTC
>TRBJ2-1|TRBV9|few|TRBD2
CASSDSGGEINEQFF
TGTGCCAGCAGCGATAGCGGGGGGGAGATCAATGAGCAGTTCTTC
>TRBJ2-1|TRBV29-1|few|NA
CSVEEGGVDIEQFF
TGCAGCGTTGAAGAAGGGGGAGTAGACATTGAGCAGTTCTTC
>TRBJ2-7|TRBV6-5|few|TRBD2
CASSQRLGGAYEQYF
TGTGCCAGCAGTCAGCGGTTGGGAGGGGCCTACGAGCAGTACTTC
>TRBJ2-3|TRBV20-1|few|TRBD2
CSAREREGLSTDTQYF
TGCAGTGCTAGAGAACGGGAGGGGCTCAGCACAGATACGCAGTATTTT
>TRBJ2-3|TRBV29-1|few|NA
CSVEDQWLTDTQYF
TGCAGCGTTGAAGATCAGTGGCTCACAGATACGCAGTATTTT
>TRBJ2-7|TRBV4-1|few|TRBD2
CASSPGLAYEQYF
TGCGCCAGCAGCCCAGGACTAGCCTACGAGCAGTACTTC
>TRBJ2-7|TRBV27|NA|NA
CASSPSSATGSYEQYF
TGTGCCAGCAGTCCGTCATCGGCTACCGGCTCCTACGAGCAGTACTTC
>TRBJ2-7|TRBV7-9|NA|NA
CASSPTLRNEQYF
TGTGCCAGCAGCCCTACGTTACGAAACGAGCAGTACTTC
>TRBJ1-1|TRBV5-6|few|NA
CASSLEGLSTEAFF
TGTGCCAGCAGCCTGGAGGGTCTTAGCACTGAAGCTTTCTTT
>TRBJ1-5|TRBV2|NA|NA
CASSGGRYSNQPQHF
TGTGCCAGCAGTGGAGGCAGATATAGCAATCAGCCCCAGCATTTT
>TRBJ2-3|TRBV27|few|TRBD2
CASGYLRASGADTQYF
TGTGCCAGCGGATATTTGAGGGCTAGCGGGGCAGATACGCAGTATTTT
>TRBJ2-7|TRBV14|many|NA
CASSQGSSYEQYF
TGTGCCAGCAGCCAGGGGAGCTCCTACGAGCAGTACTTC
>TRBJ2-7|TRBV6-5|NA|NA
CASSYSFGTPYEQYF
TGTGCCAGCAGTTACTCATTCGGGACTCCGTACGAGCAGTACTTC
>TRBJ2-7|TRBV7-9|few|NA
CASRRQDRYEQYF
TGTGCCAGCCGAAGACAGGACCGTTACGAGCAGTACTTC
>TRBJ1-2|TRBV7-3|NA|NA
CASSGPGVIGYTF
TGTGCCAGCAGCGGACCAGGGGTTATTGGCTACACCTTC
>TRBJ2-1|TRBV11-1|few|TRBD1
CASRPTGGAGNEQFF
TGTGCCAGCAGACCGACAGGGGGCGCGGGCAATGAGCAGTTCTTC
>TRBJ2-1|TRBV11-3|NA|NA
CASSLDQGSYNEQFF
TGTGCCAGCAGCTTAGATCAGGGCTCCTACAATGAGCAGTTCTTC
>TRBJ2-6|TRBV4-2|many|TRBD2
CASSQDPRGAAGANVLTF
TGTGCCAGCAGCCAAGATCCGCGGGGGGCTGCTGGGGCCAACGTCCTGACTTTC
>TRBJ2-1|TRBV5-1|few|TRBD1
CASSFGQGAYNEQFF
TGCGCCAGCAGCTTTGGCCAGGGGGCTTACAATGAGCAGTTCTTC
>TRBJ2-1|TRBV7-8|few|NA
CASSLEASALYNEQFF
TGTGCCAGCAGCTTAGAAGCTAGCGCCCTATACAATGAGCAGTTCTTC
>TRBJ2-6|TRBV6-5|many|NA
CASSVGSGANVLTF
TGTGCCAGCAGTGTGGGAAGTGGGGCCAACGTCCTGACTTTC
>TRBJ2-1|TRBV7-3|many|NA
CASSPGGYEQFF
TGTGCCAGCAGCCCCGGGGGATATGAGCAGTTCTTC
>TRBJ1-2|TRBV3-1|NA|TRBD1
CASSPTGAHYGYTF
TGTGCCAGCAGCCCGACAGGGGCCCACTATGGCTACACCTTC
>TRBJ2-5|TRBV7-9|NA|NA
CASSPQDPRTQYF
TGTGCCAGCAGCCCCCAGGATCCGAGGACCCAGTACTTC
>TRBJ2-1|TRBV7-9|NA|TRBD2
CASSFWTSGRVEQFF
TGTGCCAGCAGCTTCTGGACTAGCGGGAGGGTTGAGCAGTTCTTC
>TRBJ2-7|TRBV9|few|NA
CASSPALASYEQYF
TGTGCCAGCAGCCCAGCTCTGGCCTCCTACGAGCAGTACTTC
>TRBJ2-1|TRBV15|few|NA
CATSRDGNEQFF
TGTGCCACCAGCAGGGATGGAAATGAGCAGTTCTTC
>TRBJ2-3|TRBV6-5|once|NA
CASSYEGSYTDTQYF
TGTGCCAGCAGTTACGAGGGTTCTTACACAGATACGCAGTATTTT
>TRBJ1-5|TRBV19|few|NA
CASMWGASSNQPQHF
TGTGCCAGTATGTGGGGGGCCTCGAGCAATCAGCCCCAGCATTTT
>TRBJ2-1|TRBV2|NA|NA
CASSEGRGFNEQFF
TGTGCCAGCAGTGAGGGCAGGGGTTTCAATGAGCAGTTCTTC
>TRBJ2-5|TRBV30|NA|NA
CAWSGGVRETQYF
TGTGCCTGGAGTGGAGGGGTGAGGGAGACCCAGTACTTC
>TRBJ2-1|TRBV6-6|NA|TRBD2
CASSYSLVAGGNEQFF
TGTGCCAGCAGCTATAGTTTGGTAGCGGGGGGAAATGAGCAGTTCTTC
>TRBJ1-1|TRBV15|NA|TRBD1
CATSESPGTGNTEAFF
TGTGCCACCAGCGAATCCCCCGGGACAGGGAACACTGAAGCTTTCTTT
>TRBJ2-7|TRBV4-3|few|NA
CASSQDPAGASYEQYF
TGCGCCAGCAGCCAAGATCCGGCAGGGGCTTCCTACGAGCAGTACTTC
>TRBJ1-1|TRBV29-1|medium-sized|NA
CSPGGYTEAFF
TGCAGCCCGGGTGGTTACACTGAAGCTTTCTTT
>TRBJ1-2|TRBV7-8|few|TRBD1
CASSLVGTGDGYTF
TGTGCCAGCAGCTTAGTGGGGACAGGGGATGGCTACACCTTC
>TRBJ1-2|TRBV27|many|NA
CASSLSAGDYGYTF
TGTGCCAGCAGTTTATCCGCAGGGGACTATGGCTACACCTTC
>TRBJ2-2|TRBV7-6|few|NA
CASSLEGGKTGELFF
TGTGCCAGCAGCTTAGAAGGGGGGAAGACCGGGGAGCTGTTTTTT
>TRBJ2-3|TRBV12-3/TRBV12-4|NA|NA
CASGYRPTDTQYF
TGTGCCAGCGGATACCGGCCCACAGATACGCAGTATTTT
>TRBJ1-2|TRBV4-1|NA|NA
CASSQERRGYTF
TGCGCCAGCAGCCAAGAACGGCGGGGCTACACCTTC
>TRBJ2-1|TRBV6-5|many|NA
CASSYSWDLTYNEQFF
TGTGCCAGCAGTTACTCGTGGGACTTAACCTACAATGAGCAGTTCTTC
>TRBJ2-5|TRBV11-2|few|TRBD2
CASITTSGGTETQYF
TGTGCCAGCATCACGACTAGCGGGGGTACGGAGACCCAGTACTTC
>TRBJ2-4|TRBV7-8|NA|TRBD2
CASSLVGTSGIITKNIQYF
TGTGCCAGCAGCTTAGTGGGGACTAGCGGGATCATCACCAAAAACATTCAGTACTTC
>TRBJ1-4|TRBV12-3/TRBV12-4|NA|NA
CASSFSLVVRGEKLFF
TGTGCCAGCAGTTTTAGCCTGGTGGTTAGAGGCGAAAAACTGTTTTTT
>TRBJ2-1|TRBV20-1|NA|TRBD1
CTARLHRGRSYNEQFF
TGCACCGCTCGTTTGCACAGGGGTAGATCCTACAATGAGCAGTTCTTC
>TRBJ2-7|TRBV6-2/TRBV6-3|few|NA
CASSLRVYEQYF
TGTGCCAGCAGTTTGCGGGTTTACGAGCAGTACTTC
>TRBJ2-7|TRBV27|NA|NA
CASSLRIGGKSLYEQYF
TGTGCCAGCAGTTTAAGAATTGGAGGGAAATCACTCTACGAGCAGTACTTC
>TRBJ1-2|TRBV10-2|NA|TRBD1
CASSESSRGQGYGYTF
TGCGCCAGCAGTGAGTCGAGCCGGGGACAGGGGTATGGCTACACCTTC
>TRBJ1-1|TRBV7-9|few|TRBD1
CASSSEPGQGASEAFF
TGTGCCAGCAGCTCGGAGCCGGGACAGGGGGCCTCTGAAGCTTTCTTT
>TRBJ2-7|TRBV19|few|NA
CASSITGTDEQYF
TGTGCCAGTAGTATAACAGGGACGGACGAGCAGTACTTC
>TRBJ2-7|TRBV20-1|NA|NA
CSARELRGKELWQYF
TGCAGTGCTAGAGAACTCCGAGGAAAGGAGTTGTGGCAGTACTTC
>TRBJ2-1|TRBV30|NA|TRBD1
CAWSHQQGDEQFF
TGTGCCTGGAGCCATCAACAGGGGGATGAGCAGTTCTTC
>TRBJ2-7|TRBV7-9|NA|NA
CASSYLMGSTDSYEQYF
TGTGCCAGCAGCTACCTAATGGGGTCGACAGATTCCTACGAGCAGTACTTC
>TRBJ1-1|TRBV20-1|NA|NA
CSARDGGRDTEAFF
TGCAGTGCTAGAGATGGGGGCCGCGACACTGAAGCTTTCTTT